A selection of T cell receptor beta chains follows, all from one sample in a study of PD-L1 blockade in urothelial cancer. This table comes from immunoSEQ multiplex PCR, and its TCRdb copy is limited to in-frame clones, with some not included. The sample carries 85,000 to 130,000 clones, about 89% recorded once. The sample in question was PBMCs, obtained around atezolizumab (anti-PD-L1) treatment. The receptor set was obtained from a woman of 80 years or more with urothelial cancer. CDR3s include the opening cysteine and the closing phenylalanine or tryptophan.

length	V	J	CDR3
13	TRBV5-5	TRBJ2-7	CASSYQSGYEQYF
14	TRBV5-6	TRBJ1-1	CASSVLGVNTEAFF
10	TRBV2	TRBJ2-7	CASSGREQYF
15	TRBV28	TRBJ2-7	CASSGPGTGIYEQYF
14	TRBV5-4	TRBJ2-3	CASSSSVSTDTQYF
16	TRBV18	TRBJ1-3	CASSPSPPRTGNTIYF
15	TRBV19	TRBJ1-5	CASSIGPYSNQPQHF
16	TRBV7-2	TRBJ2-1	CASSLLGGRTGNEQFF
16	TRBV7-3	TRBJ2-1	CASSLFDRGTSHEQFF
14	TRBV2	TRBJ2-7	CASSARTGTREQYF
16	TRBV18	TRBJ1-2	CASSPPVRRREDGYTF
15	TRBV19	TRBJ2-1	CASNRRGTGLLGQFF
13	TRBV6-6	TRBJ1-1	CASRPLMNTEAFF
16	TRBV6-6	TRBJ2-5	CASSQGTSGRGETQYF
15	TRBV7-9	TRBJ2-7	CASSRPGGTAYEQYF
15	TRBV6-1	TRBJ2-6	CASSESGYGANVLTF
15	TRBV10-2	TRBJ2-7	CASSESRAVSYEQYF
17	TRBV2	TRBJ2-2	CASKSTGTRLVPGELFF
16	TRBV21-1	TRBJ1-5	CASSKNIRDSNQPQHF
15	TRBV7-3	TRBJ2-6	CASSLYSIGANVLTF
17	TRBV7-2	TRBJ1-3	CASSPSGTRGSGNTIYF
14	TRBV11-2	TRBJ1-1	CASSLVGGNTEAFF
15	TRBV29-1	TRBJ1-2	CSVGIPGQGYYGYTF
15	TRBV19	TRBJ2-1	CASSIDPITSNEQFF
16	TRBV7-6	TRBJ2-1	CASSLLGTGLGNEQFF
13	TRBV27	TRBJ2-5	CASSLGQQETQYF
15	TRBV6-6	TRBJ2-1	CASRAGEGLSHEQFF
19	TRBV5-1	TRBJ2-7	CARARGCSGGRALRDEQYF
16	TRBV7-6	TRBJ2-7	CASSSGLAGGTHEQYF
17	TRBV7-3	TRBJ2-1	CASSLGLAGGEGNEQFF
14	TRBV28	TRBJ1-4	CASSLSQGNEKLFF
15	TRBV27	TRBJ2-7	CASSSQTGTGYEQYF
17	TRBV27	TRBJ2-1	CASSPSLTTSGRGQQFF
14	TRBV4-1	TRBJ1-1	CASSQDHGYTEAFF
16	TRBV5-1	TRBJ2-1	CASSLGTGGTYNEQFF
14	TRBV7-6	TRBJ2-1	CASSRTSGPNEQFF
19	TRBV10-2	TRBJ2-7	CASSAAIGLATKRSYEQYF
18	TRBV5-4	TRBJ2-1	CASSLRVGGVGSYNEQFF
15	TRBV2	TRBJ2-7	CASSESGLSSYEQYF
15	TRBV5-1	TRBJ2-2	CASSADRSNTGELFF
15	TRBV9	TRBJ1-1	CASSVVLGENTEAFF
17	TRBV18	TRBJ2-6	CASSPNRGLSGANVLTF
12	TRBV29-1	TRBJ2-2	CSVGGNTGELFF
16	TRBV9	TRBJ2-1	CASSVEAGGLYNEQFF
13	TRBV9	TRBJ1-1	CASSVKGGTEAFF
13	TRBV27	TRBJ2-5	CASRVVGGETQYF
15	TRBV28	TRBJ1-1	CASSLPQGLNTEAFF
11	TRBV6-1	TRBJ1-5	CASSDVQPQHF
15	TRBV28	TRBJ1-4	CASRLRTYQSEKLFF
12	TRBV7-2	TRBJ1-5	CASSSGWQPQHF
12	TRBV29-1	TRBJ2-3	CSVQRGTDTQYF
12	TRBV28	TRBJ1-2	CASSLLNYGYTF
11	TRBV14	TRBJ2-3	CASSSGGTQYF
14	TRBV19	TRBJ1-1	CASSIGQQNTEAFF